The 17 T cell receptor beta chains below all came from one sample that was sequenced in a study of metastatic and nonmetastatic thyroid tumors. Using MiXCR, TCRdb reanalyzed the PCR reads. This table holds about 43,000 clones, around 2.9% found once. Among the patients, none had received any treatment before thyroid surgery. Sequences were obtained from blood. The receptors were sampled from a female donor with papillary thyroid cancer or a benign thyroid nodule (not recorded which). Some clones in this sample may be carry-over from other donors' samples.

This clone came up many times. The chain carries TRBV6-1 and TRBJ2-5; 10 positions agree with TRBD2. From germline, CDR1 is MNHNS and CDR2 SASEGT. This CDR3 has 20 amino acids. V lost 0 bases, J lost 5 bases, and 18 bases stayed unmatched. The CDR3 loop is CASSEARPGSSGRRRETQYF. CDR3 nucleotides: TGTGCCAGCAGTGAAGCTCGCCCCGGGAGTAGCGGGAGGAGGCGGGAGACCCAGTACTTC.

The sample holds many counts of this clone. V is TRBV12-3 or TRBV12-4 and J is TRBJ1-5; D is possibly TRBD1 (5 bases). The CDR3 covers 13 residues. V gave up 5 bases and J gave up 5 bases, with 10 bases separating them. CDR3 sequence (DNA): TGTGCCAGCAGTCAGACAGCCGATCAGCCCCAGCATTTT. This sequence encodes CASSQTADQPQHF.

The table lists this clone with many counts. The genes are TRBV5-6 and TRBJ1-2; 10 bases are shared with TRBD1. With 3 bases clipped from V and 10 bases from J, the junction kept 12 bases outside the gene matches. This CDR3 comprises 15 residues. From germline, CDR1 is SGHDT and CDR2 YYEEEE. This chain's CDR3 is CASSSLIADRGIYTF. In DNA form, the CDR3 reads TGTGCCAGCAGCTCACTCATAGCGGACAGGGGGATCTACACCTTC.

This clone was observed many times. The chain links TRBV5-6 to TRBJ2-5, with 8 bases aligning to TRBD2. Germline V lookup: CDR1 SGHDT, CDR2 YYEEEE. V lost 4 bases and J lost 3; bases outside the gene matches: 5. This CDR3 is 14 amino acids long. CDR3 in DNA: TGTGCCAGCAGCCCTCCGGGACTAGAAGAGACCCAGTACTTC. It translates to CASSPPGLEETQYF.

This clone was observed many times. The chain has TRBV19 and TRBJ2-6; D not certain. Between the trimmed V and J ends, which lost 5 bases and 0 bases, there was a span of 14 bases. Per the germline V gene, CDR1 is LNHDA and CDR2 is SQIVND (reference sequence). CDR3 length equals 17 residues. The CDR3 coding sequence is TGTGCCAGTAGTCGGTTGGGCCGGGCCTCTGGGGCCAACGTCCTGACTTTC. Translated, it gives CASSRLGRASGANVLTF. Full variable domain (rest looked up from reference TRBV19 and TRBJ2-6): DGGITQSPKYLFRKEGQNVTLSCEQNLNHDAMYWYRQDPGQGLRLIYYSQIVNDFQKGDIAEGYSVSREKKESFPLTVTSAQKNPTAFYLCASSRLGRASGANVLTFGAGSRLTVL.

CDR3 protein: CSARTGREDTIYF. CDR3 coding DNA: TGCAGTGCTAGAACAGGGAGGGAGGACACCATATATTTT. The chain couples TRBV20-1 to TRBJ1-3, with D perhaps matching TRBD1 (6 bases). Germline V gene lookup returns CDR1 DFQATT and CDR2 SNEGSKA (reference sequence). V lost 2 bases and J 8 bases, leaving 13 bases between the germline ends. This CDR3 spans 13 amino acids.

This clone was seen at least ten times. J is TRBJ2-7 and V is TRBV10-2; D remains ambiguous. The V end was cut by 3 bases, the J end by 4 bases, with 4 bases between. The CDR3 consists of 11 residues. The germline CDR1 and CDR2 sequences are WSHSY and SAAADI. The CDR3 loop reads CASSEAYEQYF. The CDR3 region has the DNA TGCGCCAGCAGTGAAGCTTACGAGCAGTACTTC.

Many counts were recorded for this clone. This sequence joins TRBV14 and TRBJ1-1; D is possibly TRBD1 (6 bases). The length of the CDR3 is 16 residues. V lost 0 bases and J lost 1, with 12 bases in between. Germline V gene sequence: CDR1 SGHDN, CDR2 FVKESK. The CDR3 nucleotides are TGTGCCAGCAGCCAAGATTGGGCAGGGGCGAACACTGAAGCTTTCTTT. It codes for CASSQDWAGANTEAFF.

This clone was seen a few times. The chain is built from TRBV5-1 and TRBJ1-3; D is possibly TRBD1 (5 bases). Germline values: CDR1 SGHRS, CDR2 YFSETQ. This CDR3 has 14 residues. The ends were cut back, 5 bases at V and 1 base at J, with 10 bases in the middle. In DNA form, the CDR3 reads TGCGCCAGCAGTCCGGGGGGGTCTGGAAACACCATATATTTT. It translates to CASSPGGSGNTIYF.

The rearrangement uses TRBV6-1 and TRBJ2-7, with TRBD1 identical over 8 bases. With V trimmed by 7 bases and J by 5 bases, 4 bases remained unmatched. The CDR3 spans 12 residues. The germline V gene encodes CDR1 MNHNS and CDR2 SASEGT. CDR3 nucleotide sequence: TGTGCCAGCACAGGGACAGGTAACGAGCAGTACTTC. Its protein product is CASTGTGNEQYF.

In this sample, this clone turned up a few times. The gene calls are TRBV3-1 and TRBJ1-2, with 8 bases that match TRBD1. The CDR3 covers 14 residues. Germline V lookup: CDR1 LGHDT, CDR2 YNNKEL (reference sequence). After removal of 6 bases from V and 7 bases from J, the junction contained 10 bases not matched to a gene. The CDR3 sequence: CASSPRGRLSGYTF. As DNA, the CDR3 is TGTGCCAGCAGTCCCAGGGGGCGCTTATCTGGCTACACCTTC.

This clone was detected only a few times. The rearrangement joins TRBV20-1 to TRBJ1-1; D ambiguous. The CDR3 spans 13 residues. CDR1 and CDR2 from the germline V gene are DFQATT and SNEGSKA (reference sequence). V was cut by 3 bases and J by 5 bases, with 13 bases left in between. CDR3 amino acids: CSARWDCGTEAFF. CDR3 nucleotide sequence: TGCAGTGCTAGGTGGGATTGTGGGACTGAAGCTTTCTTT.

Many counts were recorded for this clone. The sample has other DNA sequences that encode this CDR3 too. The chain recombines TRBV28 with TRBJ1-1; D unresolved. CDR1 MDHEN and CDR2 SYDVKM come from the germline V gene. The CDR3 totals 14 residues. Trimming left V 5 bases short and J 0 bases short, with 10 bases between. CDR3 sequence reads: CASSPGPLNTEAFF. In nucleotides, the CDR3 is TGTGCCAGCAGTCCCGGACCGTTGAACACTGAAGCTTTCTTT.

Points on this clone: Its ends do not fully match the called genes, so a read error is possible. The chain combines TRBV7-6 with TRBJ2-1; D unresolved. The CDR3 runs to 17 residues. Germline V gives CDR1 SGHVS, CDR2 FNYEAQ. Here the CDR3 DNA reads TGTGCCAGCAGATTAGTGCCCCGACCGAGCTCATACAATGAGCAGTTCTTC. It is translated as CASRLVPRPSSYNEQFF.

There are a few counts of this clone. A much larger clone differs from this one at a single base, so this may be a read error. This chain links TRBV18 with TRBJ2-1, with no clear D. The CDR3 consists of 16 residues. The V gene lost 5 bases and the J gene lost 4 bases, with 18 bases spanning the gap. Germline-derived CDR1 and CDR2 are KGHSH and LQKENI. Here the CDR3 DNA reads TGTGCCAGCTCAAAAACGGAAGGAGTGGTTTACAATGAGCAGTTCTTC. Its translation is CASSKTEGVVYNEQFF. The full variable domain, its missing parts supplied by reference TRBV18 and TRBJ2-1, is NAGVMQNPRHLVRRRGQEARLRCSPMKGHSHVYWYRQLPEEGLKFMVYLQKENIIDESGMPKERFSAEFPKEGPSILRIQQVVRGDSAAYFCASSKTEGVVYNEQFFGPGTRLTVL.

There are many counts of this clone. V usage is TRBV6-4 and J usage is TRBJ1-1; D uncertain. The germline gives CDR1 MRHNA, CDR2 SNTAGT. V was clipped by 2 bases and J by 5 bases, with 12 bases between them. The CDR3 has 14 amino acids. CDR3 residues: CASSDTSRGTEAFF. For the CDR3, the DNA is TGTGCCAGCAGTGACACCTCTCGGGGAACTGAAGCTTTCTTT.

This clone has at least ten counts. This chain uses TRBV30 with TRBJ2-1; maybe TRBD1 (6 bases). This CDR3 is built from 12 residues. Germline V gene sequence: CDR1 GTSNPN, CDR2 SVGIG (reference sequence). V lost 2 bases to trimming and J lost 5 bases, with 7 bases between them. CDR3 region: CAWSPGDNEQFF. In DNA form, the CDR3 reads TGTGCCTGGAGTCCAGGGGACAATGAGCAGTTCTTC.